The clone carrying this T cell receptor beta chain has only a few counts. TCRdb's table, derived via immunoSEQ multiplex PCR, lists solely in-frame clones and lacks some. The table has tens of thousands of clones, approximately 86% seen once. The data were obtained in a study of blood T cell repertoires in COVID-19. Looking at the study overall: Acute and convalescent COVID-19 specimens originated in the United States, Italy and Spain. PBMCs, B-cell-depleted T cells, or T cells were the source of the cDNA or gDNA that made up the material.

V gave up 3 bases and J gave up 7 bases; unmatched junction bases: 7. Germline loops: CDR1 SGHTA, CDR2 FQGNSA. This CDR3 has 16 residues. V and J are TRBV7-2 and TRBJ2-7; 15 bases map to TRBD2. This clonotype originated in a man in his fifties or sixties with acute or convalescent COVID-19. The sequenced sample consisted of peripheral blood. The DNA of the CDR3 is TGTGCCAGCAGCTTTGGACTAGCGGGAGGGCCTGGTGAGCAGTACTTC. This gives the protein CASSFGLAGGPGEQYF.